These T cell receptor beta chains were read from a single sample in a study of T cell responses to AZD1222 COVID-19 vaccine. TCRdb's copy holds only in-frame clones and misses some; the assay was immunoSEQ multiplex PCR. The sample has under 140,000 clones, around 90% seen once; the top ten hold 2% to 3%. The sample in question was peripheral blood, obtained 28 days after the second AZD1222 dose. These receptor sequences come from an adult who received the AZD1222 COVID-19 vaccine. The conserved cysteine and the conserved F or W are not part of the CDR3 here.

CDR3: ASSPQAGVEETQY; J: TRBJ2-5; V: TRBV18
CDR3: ASSQGQGSTGELF; J: TRBJ2-2; V: TRBV5-1
CDR3: ASSFPGGSAF; J: TRBJ1-1; V: TRBV5-4
CDR3: ASSQDGPGGFSYNSPLH; J: TRBJ1-6; V: TRBV4-3
CDR3: ASSPLQGSYEQY; J: TRBJ2-7; V: TRBV6-2/TRBV6-3
CDR3: ASSFPGQGGEKLF; J: TRBJ1-4; V: TRBV28
CDR3: ASSPRDRSQPGYT; J: TRBJ1-2; V: TRBV7-9
CDR3: AISRLSGGHGNEQF; J: TRBJ2-1; V: TRBV10-3
CDR3: ASSPGNSNTEAF; J: TRBJ1-1; V: TRBV19
CDR3: ASSFGTSGQETQY; J: TRBJ2-5; V: TRBV5-1
CDR3: ASSLGLAANTGELF; J: TRBJ2-2; V: TRBV7-3
CDR3: ASSFCWVQGAAQPQH; J: TRBJ1-5; V: TRBV11-2
CDR3: ASSFRAGGRYNEQF; J: TRBJ2-1; V: TRBV4-1
CDR3: ASSLDGGTGGGKLF; J: TRBJ1-4; V: TRBV5-6
CDR3: ASSYSPSGANVLT; J: TRBJ2-6; V: TRBV6-2/TRBV6-3
CDR3: AISESRGSYEQY; J: TRBJ2-7; V: TRBV10-3
CDR3: ASSQDSWRY; J: TRBJ2-7; V: TRBV3-1/TRBV3-2
CDR3: ASSPRQGRLETQY; J: TRBJ2-5; V: TRBV3-1/TRBV3-2
CDR3: AIRSGTGLEEQY; J: TRBJ2-7; V: TRBV10-3
CDR3: ASSLKDSQYYGYT; J: TRBJ1-2; V: TRBV2
CDR3: ASRLNTEAF; J: TRBJ1-1; V: TRBV25-1
CDR3: ASSIDLLGPEAF; J: TRBJ1-1; V: TRBV19
CDR3: ASSLGPNSPLH; J: TRBJ1-6; V: TRBV18
CDR3: ASSLWLGHPHPNYGYT; J: TRBJ1-2; V: TRBV7-7
CDR3: ASRRLATNEQF; J: TRBJ2-1; V: TRBV6-5
CDR3: ASSVSWGAGTDTQY; J: TRBJ2-3; V: TRBV6-1
CDR3: ASKRQFNQPQH; J: TRBJ1-5; V: TRBV19
CDR3: ASSSGQGAFSDTQY; J: TRBJ2-3; V: TRBV7-3
CDR3: ASSEFAAGSNEKLF; J: TRBJ1-4; V: TRBV2
CDR3: ASTRLGRDSEGYT; J: TRBJ1-2; V: TRBV6-5
CDR3: SVKTGGNSPLH; J: TRBJ1-6; V: TRBV29-1
CDR3: ASSLDPDLPQH; J: TRBJ1-5; V: TRBV11-2
CDR3: ASSTGLAGGQDTQY; J: TRBJ2-3; V: TRBV27
CDR3: AISRSGQETQY; J: TRBJ2-5; V: TRBV10-3
CDR3: ASSQLQGEGYGYT; J: TRBJ1-2; V: TRBV4-3
CDR3: ASSTWTGGGEQY; J: TRBJ2-7; V: TRBV19
CDR3: ASSVGYDRRNEKLF; J: TRBJ1-4; V: TRBV9
CDR3: ASSLTIDQPQH; J: TRBJ1-5; V: TRBV4-3
CDR3: AISTSGGINEQF; J: TRBJ2-1; V: TRBV10-3
CDR3: AWGGQSHEQY; J: TRBJ2-7; V: TRBV30
CDR3: ASSFRGNTGELF; J: TRBJ2-2; V: TRBV5-1
CDR3: ASSDSLTGYT; J: TRBJ1-2; V: TRBV6-4
CDR3: ASSVQTSGTTDTQY; J: TRBJ2-3; V: TRBV9
CDR3: ASSSSGNEQF; J: TRBJ2-1; V: TRBV5-1
CDR3: ASSADRGHEAQY; J: TRBJ2-5; V: TRBV2
CDR3: ASSSRKVGIGTDEAF; J: TRBJ1-1; V: TRBV5-1
CDR3: ASSQEPGGGTEAF; J: TRBJ1-1; V: TRBV3-1/TRBV3-2
CDR3: SGGRRGETQY; J: TRBJ2-5; V: TRBV29-1
CDR3: ASSFGPTSRGRPGNTIY; J: TRBJ1-3; V: TRBV7-2
CDR3: ASSGPADMNTEAF; J: TRBJ1-1; V: TRBV28